One and the same sample provided the 23 T cell receptor beta chains below, sequenced in a study of T cell repertoires in cytomegalovirus infection. TCRdb re-called the reads through MiXCR, storing one row per CDR3 protein. The sample carries about 680,000 distinct CDR3 sequences, around 24% recorded once. Specimen: CD8+ T cells from PBMCs. The receptors come from a human donor in good health (CMV status not recorded). Some clones in this sample may be carry-over from other donors' samples.

As to this clonotype: A much larger clone differs by one base, so this may be a read error. J is TRBJ2-4 and V is TRBV4-1; the match to TRBD2 covers 9 bases. CDR1 and CDR2 (germline): MGHRA, YSYEKL. This CDR3 comprises 16 residues. The CDR3, as DNA: TGTGCCAACAGCCAAGATGAAAACCCGCGGGAGGGCATTCAGTACTTC. Protein: CANSQDENPREGIQYF.

The chain has TRBV7-9 and TRBJ2-7; D unresolved. The length of the CDR3 is 14 residues. Germline loops: CDR1 SEHNR, CDR2 FQNEAQ (reference sequence). The V end was cut by 5 bases, the J end by 3 bases, with 14 bases between. The CDR3 here is CASSPVQSIYEQYF. CDR3 in DNA: TGTGCCAGCAGCCCAGTTCAGTCGATCTACGAGCAGTACTTC.

This sequence joins TRBV12-5 and TRBJ1-2, with unresolved D. The CDR3 has 12 residues. Germline assignment: CDR1 LGHNT and CDR2 FRNRAP. V dropped 3 bases and J dropped 3 bases, with 5 bases sitting between them. DNA for the CDR3: TGTGCTAGTGGTTTCGAGGACTATGGCTACACCTTC. The encoded protein is CASGFEDYGYTF.

This clonotype was observed a handful of times. Likely a read error: the CDR3 ends without its conserved phenylalanine or tryptophan. The chain has TRBV12-3 or TRBV12-4 and TRBJ2-7; possible D gene TRBD1, 6 bases. The CDR3 runs to 13 residues. V shed 4 bases and J shed 5 bases, with 12 bases lying between them. In DNA form, the CDR3 reads TGTGCCAGCAGTTGGGACACGGAGCACGAGCAGTACATC. Amino acids: CASSWDTEHEQYI.

The chain joins TRBV2 to TRBJ2-2; no clear D. Germline V CDR1 and CDR2: SNHLY, FYNNEI. Trimming cost V 7 bases and J 7 bases, with 4 bases left between them. The CDR3 covers 10 residues. This CDR3 reads CASIGGELFF. CDR3 coding DNA: TGTGCCAGCATTGGCGGGGAGCTGTTTTTT.

In its sample, this clonotype was seen a few times. The chain recombines TRBV12-3 or TRBV12-4 with TRBJ2-7; D is ambiguous. The CDR3 length is 15 residues. Trimming took 3 bases from V and 3 from J, leaving 15 bases between them. CDR3 residues: CASSLGTKGVYEQYF. CDR3 sequence (DNA): TGTGCCAGCAGTTTGGGAACGAAAGGTGTCTACGAGCAGTACTTC.

This clonotype was counted at least ten times. The J gene is TRBJ2-7, the V gene TRBV20-1, with D hard to call. The V end lost 1 base, the J end lost 0 bases, and 7 bases lay between the germline ends. The CDR3 consists of 13 residues. Per the germline V gene, CDR1 is DFQATT and CDR2 is SNEGSKA (reference sequence). The CDR3 sequence: CSARGTDSYEQYF. Written as DNA, the CDR3 is TGCAGTGCTAGAGGGACCGACTCCTACGAGCAGTACTTC.

This clonotype was seen only a few times. The V call is TRBV5-1, the J call TRBJ2-7; TRBD2 is a possible D gene (5 bases). There are 14 residues in the CDR3. V was shortened by 4 bases and J by 6 bases, with 17 bases between the two germline ends. Germline CDR1 is SGHRS and CDR2 is YFSETQ. The CDR3 reads CASSHKLTGSEQYF. In DNA, the CDR3 is TGCGCCAGCAGCCACAAATTGACGGGGAGCGAGCAGTACTTC.

This clonotype was seen at least ten times. The rearrangement uses TRBV19 and TRBJ2-1; D remains unclear. The germline V and J ends were trimmed by 6 bases and 9 bases, with 12 bases remaining between them. The CDR3 length is 12 residues. Looked up from germline, CDR1 is LNHDA and CDR2 is SQIVND (reference sequence). The CDR3 loop is CASSIGFGEQFF. The CDR3 region has the DNA TGTGCCAGTAGCATCGGGTTCGGTGAGCAGTTCTTC. The complete variable domain, with remaining parts taken from reference TRBV19 and TRBJ2-1, reads DGGITQSPKYLFRKEGQNVTLSCEQNLNHDAMYWYRQDPGQGLRLIYYSQIVNDFQKGDIAEGYSVSREKKESFPLTVTSAQKNPTAFYLCASSIGFGEQFFGPGTRLTVL.

This clonotype was seen only a few times. The chain links TRBV28 to TRBJ1-1; TRBD1 agrees at 9 bases. V shed 10 bases, J shed 5 bases, and the junction held 8 bases outside the gene matches. Germline CDR1 reads MDHEN; CDR2 reads SYDVKM. This CDR3 has 13 amino acids. CDR3 in amino acids: CATAQGAGTEAFF. The CDR3 nucleotides are TGTGCCACCGCACAGGGGGCGGGTACTGAAGCTTTCTTT.

This clonotype has only a few counts. The chain recombines TRBV4-2 with TRBJ1-5; D unresolved. Trimming left V 0 bases short and J 2 bases short, with 11 bases between. The CDR3 is 16 residues long. Germline V lookup: CDR1 LGHNA, CDR2 YNFKEQ. CDR3 in amino acids: CASSQDPGMGNQPQHF. CDR3 nucleotide sequence: TGTGCCAGCAGCCAAGACCCTGGAATGGGCAATCAGCCCCAGCATTTT.

This clonotype was detected many times. This chain links TRBV6-2 or TRBV6-3 with TRBJ2-5; TRBD2 matches 11 bases. V shed 4 bases and J 5 bases; nucleotides not matched to a gene: 3. CDR1 and CDR2 (germline): MNHEY, SVGEGT. The CDR3 has 14 amino acids. CDR3 loop: CASSLAGGLETQYF. The DNA of the CDR3 is TGTGCCAGCAGTTTAGCGGGGGGGCTGGAGACCCAGTACTTC.

The table lists this clonotype with a few counts. J is TRBJ1-2 and V is TRBV27; TRBD1 matches at 7 bases. The germline CDR1 and CDR2 sequences are MNHEY and SMNVEV (reference sequence). The CDR3 totals 14 residues. J lost 4 bases, V lost 5 bases, and 7 bases had no gene match. CDR3 sequence reads: CASSTTGNRYGYTF. Here the CDR3 DNA reads TGTGCCAGCAGTACGACAGGGAACCGCTATGGCTACACCTTC.

Comments on this clonotype: A read error may produce the germline difference seen at one junction end. This chain connects TRBV11-1 to TRBJ2-3; D could derive from TRBD1 or TRBD2 (6 bases each). CDR1 and CDR2 from the germline V gene are SGHAT and FQDESV (reference sequence). This CDR3 contains 15 residues. CDR3 sequence reads: CASSLTGGSADTPYF. CDR3 bases: TGTGCCAGCAGCTTGACCGGGGGCTCAGCAGATACGCCGTATTTT.

In its sample, this clonotype was seen a few times. The genes are TRBV11-3 and TRBJ2-3, with 9 nucleotides matching TRBD2. CDR1 and CDR2 (germline): SGHNT, YENEEA. This CDR3 region has 15 residues. Unmatched junction bases numbered 9, after V lost 5 bases and J lost 6 bases. In DNA, the CDR3 is TGTGCCAGCAGCCACGGGACTAGCTCTCGTGATACGCAGTATTTT. It translates to CASSHGTSSRDTQYF.

The chain has TRBV14 and TRBJ2-7; D is possibly TRBD2 (5 bases). The germline CDR1 and CDR2 sequences are SGHDN and FVKESK. V was shortened by 0 bases and J by 7 bases, with 16 bases between the two germline ends. The CDR3 is 15 amino acids. For the CDR3, the DNA is TGTGCCAGCAGCCAAGATAAAGGGAGACTCCGTGAGCAGTACGTC. Translating gives CASSQDKGRLREQYV.

The chain's CDR3 is CSAGTTDPYNEQFF. CDR3 DNA: TGCAGTGCAGGGACTACCGATCCCTACAATGAGCAGTTCTTC. The gene calls are TRBV20-1 and TRBJ2-1; 7 bases match TRBD2. V shed 6 bases and J 2 bases; nucleotides not matched to a gene: 7. Germline CDR1 and CDR2: DFQATT and SNEGSKA (reference sequence). The CDR3 has 14 amino acids.

This clonotype was counted many times. The chain couples TRBV7-8 to TRBJ2-2; D remains unclear. CDR1 is SGHVS, CDR2 FQNEAQ, per germline. The CDR3 loop spans 14 amino acids. V dropped 3 bases and J dropped 7 bases, with 12 bases sitting between them. CDR3 protein: CASSFDPFGGELFF. CDR3 nucleotides: TGTGCCAGCAGCTTTGACCCCTTCGGCGGGGAGCTGTTTTTT.

The gene calls are TRBV11-3 and TRBJ2-5; D remains ambiguous. Between the trimmed V and J ends, which lost 5 bases and 4 bases, there was a span of 11 bases. Germline V gives CDR1 SGHNT, CDR2 YENEEA. This CDR3 region has 13 residues. CDR3 sequence (DNA): TGTGCCAGCAGCCCCCGATTCGGAGAGACCCAGTACTTC. Protein product: CASSPRFGETQYF.

V is TRBV5-1 and J is TRBJ1-2; 10 bases map to TRBD1. The V and J ends lost 1 base and 0 bases, in that order; junction bases with no gene match: 3. The CDR3 is made up of 16 amino acids. Germline-derived CDR1 and CDR2 are SGHRS and YFSETQ. The CDR3 sequence is CASSLPGQGANYGYTF. Here the CDR3 DNA reads TGCGCCAGCAGCTTGCCCGGACAGGGGGCTAACTATGGCTACACCTTC.

This clonotype was observed a few times. This chain links TRBV4-1 with TRBJ2-5; 7 positions agree with TRBD2. Germline lookup yields CDR1 MGHRA and CDR2 YSYEKL. Unmatched junction bases numbered 5, after V lost 0 bases and J lost 7 bases. The CDR3 is 14 amino acids. CDR3 residues: CASSQDGRGVTQYF. In nucleotides, the CDR3 is TGCGCCAGCAGCCAAGATGGACGGGGGGTGACCCAGTACTTC.

This sequence joins TRBV29-1 and TRBJ1-1; D is ambiguous. The CDR3 spans 12 residues. Trimming cost V 3 bases and J 1 base, with 6 bases left between them. The germline gives CDR1 SQVTM, CDR2 ANQGSEA. The CDR3 coding sequence is TGCAGCGTTGAGAGAGCGAACACTGAAGCTTTCTTT. Translating it yields CSVERANTEAFF. Looking up the rest from reference TRBV29-1 and TRBJ1-1 gives the full variable domain: SAVISQKPSRDICQRGTSLTIQCQVDSQVTMMFWYRQQPGQSLTLIATANQGSEATYESGFVIDKFPISRPNLTFSTLTVSNMSPEDSSIYLCSVERANTEAFFGQGTRLTVV.

This sequence joins TRBV29-1 and TRBJ2-7, with D possibly called TRBD1 or TRBD2 (5 bases each). The CDR3 loop spans 13 amino acids. Trimming removed 4 bases at V and 4 bases at J, with 14 bases between. Germline CDR1 and CDR2: SQVTM and ANQGSEA. This CDR3 reads CSVAPGPQYEQYF. The CDR3 DNA reads as TGCAGCGTTGCGCCGGGACCCCAATACGAGCAGTACTTC.